The TCR beta chain described here comes from a study of CD8 T cells in ankylosing spondylitis. General observations from the study: Reports say disease-linked clones showed up significantly more in matched ankylosing spondylitis synovial fluid. Several of the motif variants were reported before in synovial fluid and blood from reactive arthritis. The study identified a TCR beta motif of fewer than 10 highly homologous variants that appeared characteristic of ankylosing spondylitis blood. Relatively scarce in peripheral blood, disease-linked clones were CD8+.

Trimming removed 3 bases at V and 4 bases at J, with 13 bases between. CDR1 and CDR2 from the germline V gene are SGHRS and YFSETQ. The CDR3 sequence is 14 residues long. In its sample, this clonotype was seen many times. As yet, its antigen is unknown. Quantitative 5'-RACE was performed with molecular barcodes, and it yielded the TCR beta libraries. TCRdb re-analysed the 5' RACE reads in MiXCR, keeping a single row per CDR3 protein. The table has fewer than 550,000 distinct CDR3 sequences, over 4% seen once. This chain uses TRBV5-1 with TRBJ1-1; TRBD1 might be the D (5 bases). Material: blood, either unsorted or a sorted T cell fraction (not recorded which). This sequence originates from a male donor with ankylosing spondylitis. The CDR3: CASSWGRVSTEAFF. The CDR3 coding sequence is TGCGCCAGCAGCTGGGGCCGGGTTTCCACTGAAGCTTTCTTT.